Presented here are 24 T cell receptor beta chains from one specimen sequenced in a study of blood T cell repertoires in COVID-19. Profiling relied on immunoSEQ multiplex PCR, and the TCRdb table lists in-frame clones only, not all of them. The table shows about 200,000 clones, with about nine tenths occurring only once. The sample consisted of peripheral blood. These receptor sequences come from a man aged 18 to 29 with active or convalescent COVID-19.

The chain links TRBV6-5 to TRBJ1-1, with D perhaps TRBD1 (5 bases). In germline, CDR1 is MNHEY, CDR2 SVGAGI. This CDR3 contains 14 residues. Trimming took 6 bases from V and 3 from J, leaving 14 bases between them. This chain's CDR3 is CASRVQEGYTEAFF. For the CDR3, the DNA is TGTGCCAGCAGAGTACAGGAGGGGTACACTGAAGCTTTCTTT.

The J gene is TRBJ1-4, the V gene TRBV5-1, with D hard to call. V shed 0 bases and J shed 4 bases, with 10 bases lying between them. Germline V gives CDR1 SGHRS, CDR2 YFSETQ. This CDR3 spans 15 amino acids. In DNA, the CDR3 is TGCGCCAGCAGCTTGGCGGGGAGCCTTAATGAAAAACTGTTTTTT. It is translated as CASSLAGSLNEKLFF.

The chain carries TRBV18 and TRBJ2-5; D not resolved. Germline lookup yields CDR1 KGHSH and CDR2 LQKENI. This CDR3 is 14 amino acids long. Trimming took off 1 base at V and 1 base at J, with 7 bases between the two ends. The chain's CDR3 is CASSPRGSQETQYF. DNA of the CDR3: TGTGCCAGCTCACCACGCGGCAGCCAAGAGACCCAGTACTTC.

This chain uses TRBV27 with TRBJ1-4; 9 bases fit TRBD1. This CDR3 is 16 amino acids long. The J segment lost 3 bases and the V segment lost 3 bases, leaving 5 bases of the junction unmatched. CDR1 and CDR2 (germline): MNHEY, SMNVEV (reference sequence). This CDR3 reads CASSLIQGAPNEKLFF. The DNA for the CDR3 is TGTGCCAGCAGTTTGATACAGGGGGCACCTAATGAAAAACTGTTTTTT.

J is TRBJ1-1 and V is TRBV5-6; D unresolved. V lost 1 base, J lost 0 bases, and 10 bases lay in between. Germline V gene sequence: CDR1 SGHDT, CDR2 YYEEEE. This CDR3 has 15 residues. The CDR3 sequence is CASSLSAIMNTEAFF. The CDR3 DNA reads as TGTGCCAGCAGCTTGAGTGCTATCATGAACACTGAAGCTTTCTTT.

V and J are TRBV27 and TRBJ1-4; tentatively, D is TRBD1 (6 bases). This CDR3 spans 15 amino acids. With 2 bases removed from V and 3 bases from J, the gap between germline ends came to 10 bases. Germline CDR1 and CDR2: MNHEY and SMNVEV (reference sequence). DNA of the CDR3: TGTGCCAGCAGTTTACAGGGGCAGGCTAATGAAAAACTGTTTTTT. It codes for CASSLQGQANEKLFF. The full variable domain, its missing parts supplied by reference TRBV27 and TRBJ1-4, is EAQVTQNPRYLITVTGKKLTVTCSQNMNHEYMSWYRQDPGLGLRQIYYSMNVEVTDKGDVPEGYKVSRKEKRNFPLILESPSPNQTSLYFCASSLQGQANEKLFFGSGTQLSVL.

The gene calls are TRBV6-4 and TRBJ1-6, with 11 nucleotides matching TRBD1. J lost 9 bases, V lost 2 bases, and 6 bases had no gene match. Germline-derived CDR1 and CDR2 are MRHNA and SNTAGT. CDR3 size: 16 residues. CDR3 coding DNA: TGTGCCAGCAGTGACCGGGGACAGGGGGAAGGTTCACCCCTCCACTTT. Translated, it gives CASSDRGQGEGSPLHF.

In this sample, this clone turned up a few times. V usage is TRBV30 and J usage is TRBJ1-1; no reliable D call. Trimming took off 5 bases at V and 3 bases at J, with 13 bases between the two ends. CDR1 and CDR2 from the germline V gene are GTSNPN and SVGIG (reference sequence). The CDR3 has 13 amino acids. Here the CDR3 reads CAWRSGVYTEAFF. CDR3 DNA sequence: TGTGCCTGGCGATCCGGAGTATACACTGAAGCTTTCTTT.

The chain links TRBV19 to TRBJ2-5; 8 nucleotides agree with TRBD1. The CDR3 loop spans 16 amino acids. The V gene's germline CDR1 is LNHDA and CDR2 SQIVND (reference sequence). V was pared by 1 base and J by 5 bases, with 9 bases of the junction left unmatched. CDR3 DNA sequence: TGTGCCAGTAGTATAGCCAGACAGGGGTTGGGGGAGACCCAGTACTTC. Protein sequence: CASSIARQGLGETQYF.

The chain recombines TRBV2 with TRBJ2-4, with D uncertain. V lost 4 bases and J lost 5, with 15 bases in between. The length of the CDR3 is 15 residues. Germline-derived CDR1 and CDR2 are SNHLY and FYNNEI. CDR3 region: CASSGGSWYENIQYF. CDR3 sequence (DNA): TGTGCCAGCAGTGGAGGTAGTTGGTATGAAAACATTCAGTACTTC. The full variable domain, completed using reference TRBV2 and TRBJ2-4, is EPEVTQTPSHQVTQMGQEVILRCVPISNHLYFYWYRQILGQKVEFLVSFYNNEISEKSEIFDDQFSVERPDGSNFTLKIRSTKLEDSAMYFCASSGGSWYENIQYFGAGTRLSVL.

A word on this clone: The sample has other DNA sequences that encode this CDR3 too. The chain is built from TRBV18 and TRBJ2-7; maybe TRBD1 (5 bases). Deletions cut 3 bases from V and 1 base from J, with 7 bases between. Germline CDR1 KGHSH, CDR2 LQKENI. The CDR3 covers 13 residues. CDR3 DNA sequence: TGTGCCAGCTCACCCCAGGGTTCCTACGAGCAGTACTTC. This translates into CASSPQGSYEQYF.

The rearrangement uses TRBV15 and TRBJ2-1, with 9 bases that match TRBD1. The germline V gene encodes CDR1 LNHNV and CDR2 YYDKDF (reference sequence). The CDR3 is 16 residues long. V lost 9 bases, J lost 0 bases, and 9 bases stayed unmatched. The CDR3 DNA follows: TGTGCCACAAATGGACAGGGGCTTAGCTCCTACAATGAGCAGTTCTTC. It yields the protein CATNGQGLSSYNEQFF.

V usage is TRBV24-1 and J usage is TRBJ2-3; D unresolved. The germline CDR1 and CDR2 sequences are KGHDR and SFDVKD. The CDR3 extends over 11 amino acids. The germline V and J ends were trimmed by 2 bases and 7 bases, with 3 bases remaining between them. The CDR3 DNA sequence: TGTGCCACCAGTGATTACAATACGCAGTATTTT. Protein: CATSDYNTQYF.

The chain uses TRBV6-2 or TRBV6-3 and TRBJ2-3; D is undetermined. The CDR3 runs to 17 residues. V was pared by 0 bases and J by 4 bases, with 17 bases between. Germline V CDR1 and CDR2: MNHEY, SVGEGT. The CDR3 DNA is TGTGCCAGCAGTTACTCGACGTTTGCTACCAGCGCAGATACGCAGTATTTT. This codes for CASSYSTFATSADTQYF.

This rearrangement joins TRBV5-4 to TRBJ2-5; 13 nucleotides line up with TRBD2. Germline CDR1 is SGHNT and CDR2 is YYREEE (reference sequence). The CDR3 is 15 amino acids. Trimming at V came to 4 bases and at J to 5 bases, leaving 5 bases not matched to a gene. The CDR3 coding sequence is TGTGCCAGCAGCAAAGGACTAGCGGGAGCGGAGACCCAGTACTTC. Its protein is CASSKGLAGAETQYF.

The genes are TRBV7-9 and TRBJ1-1; D is possibly TRBD1 (6 bases). V dropped 5 bases and J dropped 6 bases, with 13 bases sitting between them. The CDR3 has 13 amino acids. Germline-derived CDR1 and CDR2 are SEHNR and FQNEAQ (reference sequence). The CDR3 bases are TGTGCCAGCAGCACCCAGGGGTTGGCTGAAGCTTTCTTT. Encoded protein: CASSTQGLAEAFF.

The chain has TRBV7-9 and TRBJ2-1, with D perhaps matching TRBD1 (6 bases). This CDR3 comprises 14 residues. V lost 3 bases and J 2 bases, leaving 8 bases between the germline ends. The V gene's germline CDR1 is SEHNR and CDR2 FQNEAQ (reference sequence). For the CDR3, the DNA is TGTGCCAGCAGCTTCGGACAGCCCTACAATGAGCAGTTCTTC. Translating it yields CASSFGQPYNEQFF.

The chain recombines TRBV20-1 with TRBJ2-5, with 8 bases matching TRBD2. The germline gives CDR1 DFQATT, CDR2 SNEGSKA (reference sequence). The CDR3 has 14 residues. The trim removed 3 bases at V and 1 base at J, leaving 4 bases unmatched. For the CDR3, the DNA is TGCAGTGCTAGTAAAGCGGGGGTCCAAGAGACCCAGTACTTC. Its translation is CSASKAGVQETQYF.

The chain couples TRBV27 to TRBJ1-6; the match to TRBD1 covers 12 bases. This CDR3 contains 16 residues. J gave up 7 bases and V 8 bases, and 9 bases lay outside the gene matches. From germline, CDR1 is MNHEY and CDR2 SMNVEV (reference sequence). The CDR3 region has the DNA TGTGCCAGCCGATGGGGACAGGGGGCGTCAAATTCACCCCTCCACTTT. This sequence encodes CASRWGQGASNSPLHF.

The CDR3 region has the DNA TGTGCCAGCGCCGCGGTTACCGGGGAGCTGTTTTTT. This encodes CASAAVTGELFF. This chain uses TRBV11-2 with TRBJ2-2; D gene ambiguous. This CDR3 region has 12 residues. CDR1 and CDR2 (germline): SGHAT, FQNNGV. V was shortened by 8 bases and J by 5 bases, with 9 bases between the two germline ends.

The chain links TRBV2 to TRBJ1-2; 7 positions agree with TRBD1. This CDR3 contains 15 residues. Trimming at V came to 4 bases and at J to 1 base, leaving 6 bases not matched to a gene. Germline V gene data show CDR1 as SNHLY and CDR2 as FYNNEI. The CDR3 here is CASSVGQGVNYGYTF. The CDR3, as DNA: TGTGCCAGCAGTGTGGGGCAGGGGGTTAACTATGGCTACACCTTC. Together with reference TRBV2 and TRBJ1-2, the CDR3 gives the full variable domain: EPEVTQTPSHQVTQMGQEVILRCVPISNHLYFYWYRQILGQKVEFLVSFYNNEISEKSEIFDDQFSVERPDGSNFTLKIRSTKLEDSAMYFCASSVGQGVNYGYTFGSGTRLTVV.

This clone was observed a single time. The chain joins TRBV3-1 (or the pseudogene TRBV3-2) to TRBJ1-4; the match to TRBD1 covers 7 bases. Germline values: CDR1 LGHDT, CDR2 YNNKEL (reference sequence). This CDR3 comprises 14 residues. J lost 8 bases, V lost 3 bases, and 6 bases had no gene match. DNA of the CDR3: TGTGCCAGCAGCCACGGGGACAGAAGAGAAAAACTGTTTTTT. Translating it yields CASSHGDRREKLFF.

The count of this clone is one. The V call is TRBV30, the J call TRBJ2-5, with TRBD2 matching over 12 bases. Trimming cost V 1 base and J 3 bases; bases outside gene matches: 9. CDR1 and CDR2 from the germline V gene are GTSNPN and SVGIG (reference sequence). CDR3 length: 17 residues. CDR3 sequence: CAWSGRLAGEFEETQYF. The CDR3 DNA sequence: TGTGCCTGGAGTGGTCGACTAGCGGGAGAATTTGAAGAGACCCAGTACTTC.

The chain uses TRBV6-2 or TRBV6-3 and TRBJ2-5, with TRBD2 identical over 14 bases. Trimming took 2 bases from V and 4 from J; bases not matched to a gene: 6. The CDR3 extends over 17 amino acids. CDR1 is MNHEY, CDR2 SVGEGT, per germline. The CDR3 sequence: CASSYGLAGGRGETQYF. The DNA of the CDR3 is TGTGCCAGCAGTTACGGACTAGCGGGAGGAAGGGGAGAGACCCAGTACTTC.